The next 19 T cell receptor beta chains were all read from a single sample in a study of T cells in Graves' hyperthyroidism and ophthalmopathy. Researchers amplified the TCR beta CDR3 regions from RNA transcripts. A first-round RT-PCR of the TCR CDR3 used the HTBI primer set. TCRdb re-called the multiplex PCR reads through MiXCR, storing one row per CDR3 protein. The sample contains about 640,000 distinct CDR3 sequences, less than 25% of which appear only once. Specimen: blood. These receptor sequences come from a man aged 25 to 40 with Graves' ophthalmopathy.

Many counts were recorded for this clonotype. V and J are TRBV7-8 and TRBJ1-5, with D unclear. This CDR3 contains 14 residues. The germline V gene encodes CDR1 SGHVS and CDR2 FQNEAQ. V dropped 5 bases and J dropped 4 bases, with 12 bases sitting between them. CDR3 residues: CASSLAAQNQPQHF. Written as DNA, the CDR3 is TGTGCCAGCAGCCTGGCAGCACAAAATCAGCCCCAGCATTTT.

The rearrangement uses TRBV3-1 and TRBJ2-1; TRBD2 matches at 8 bases. V was clipped by 6 bases and J by 9 bases; unmatched bases: 7. Germline-derived CDR1 and CDR2 are LGHDT and YNNKEL (reference sequence). The CDR3 covers 13 residues. The CDR3 protein is CASRGLVSAEQFF. The CDR3, as DNA: TGTGCCAGCAGGGGACTAGTGTCGGCTGAGCAGTTCTTC.

This clonotype was detected many times. The chain's CDR3 is CASLPGTGGPAYEQYF. The CDR3 DNA reads as TGTGCCAGCCTCCCCGGCACAGGGGGACCCGCCTACGAGCAGTACTTC. This chain uses TRBV11-2 with TRBJ2-7; 8 bases align to TRBD1. Germline trimming cut 8 bases from V and 2 bases from J; bases unmatched to any gene: 14. The V gene's germline CDR1 is SGHAT and CDR2 FQNNGV. The CDR3 covers 16 residues.

This chain links TRBV2 with TRBJ1-6, with TRBD1 as a possible D gene (5 bases). Trimming removed 6 bases from V and 5 bases from J, with 14 bases in between. The CDR3 runs 15 residues. Germline V gene sequence: CDR1 SNHLY, CDR2 FYNNEI. CDR3 nucleotide sequence: TGTGCCAGCAGAAGCGGGGGGTCGAATAATTCACCCCTCCACTTT. As protein: CASRSGGSNNSPLHF.

CDR3 region: CASRQGGRRGETQYF. The CDR3 nucleotides read TGTGCCAGCAGACAAGGGGGACGGAGAGGAGAGACCCAGTACTTC. This rearrangement joins TRBV5-6 to TRBJ2-5; a possible D gene is TRBD1 (6 bases). In germline, CDR1 is SGHDT, CDR2 YYEEEE. With 5 bases removed from V and 4 bases from J, the gap between germline ends came to 18 bases. This CDR3 has 15 residues.

This clonotype was observed many times. CDR3 loop: CASSRPTWGRSNQPQHF. Written as DNA, the CDR3 is TGTGCCAGCAGTCGACCCACATGGGGGCGAAGCAATCAGCCCCAGCATTTT. The gene calls are TRBV28 and TRBJ1-5; D perhaps matches TRBD1 (6 bases). Trimming took 5 bases from V and 1 from J, leaving 18 bases between them. Germline V gene data show CDR1 as MDHEN and CDR2 as SYDVKM. CDR3 length: 17 amino acids.

This clonotype was picked up many times. The chain uses TRBV11-2 and TRBJ2-5; D might be TRBD1 (5 bases). Trimming stripped 5 bases from V and 7 bases from J, with 17 bases between. CDR1 is SGHAT and CDR2 is FQNNGV in the germline V gene. This CDR3 contains 14 residues. The CDR3: CASSPLYSGWTQYF. In nucleotides, the CDR3 is TGTGCCAGCAGCCCCTTGTACTCAGGGTGGACCCAGTACTTC.

This clonotype was detected ten times or more. The chain joins TRBV28 to TRBJ1-2; D unresolved. Germline V gene lookup returns CDR1 MDHEN and CDR2 SYDVKM. The CDR3 loop spans 14 amino acids. V was pared by 1 base and J by 0 bases, with 6 bases between. This CDR3 is CASSLYGSNYGYTF. The CDR3 DNA sequence: TGTGCCAGCAGTTTATACGGGTCTAACTATGGCTACACCTTC.

This clonotype came up many times. CDR3 region: CASSLGSTSGMTTNEQFF. The CDR3 DNA is TGTGCCAGCAGTTTAGGGTCGACTAGCGGGATGACTACTAATGAGCAGTTCTTC. This sequence joins TRBV28 and TRBJ2-1; 11 bases are a match to TRBD2. With 2 bases clipped from V and 7 bases from J, the junction kept 13 bases outside the gene matches. The CDR3 is 18 residues long. Germline V gene data show CDR1 as MDHEN and CDR2 as SYDVKM.

The chain combines TRBV6-5 with TRBJ1-1; D is unresolved. Trimming pared 2 bases from V and 2 bases from J, leaving 12 bases between. CDR1 is MNHEY, CDR2 SVGAGI, per germline. CDR3 length: 15 residues. The CDR3 protein is CASSYQNTLNTEAFF. CDR3 nucleotides: TGTGCCAGCAGTTACCAAAACACCCTAAACACTGAAGCTTTCTTT.

This rearrangement joins TRBV5-1 to TRBJ2-1; D uncertain. The V end lost 0 bases, the J end lost 7 bases, and 8 bases lay between the germline ends. The CDR3 contains 13 residues. The germline V gene has CDR1 SGHRS and CDR2 YFSETQ. The CDR3 DNA follows: TGCGCCAGCAGCTTGGGATCGCAAAATGAGCAGTTCTTC. It is translated as CASSLGSQNEQFF.

In this sample, this clonotype turned up many times. The chain has TRBV27 and TRBJ1-1; 8 nucleotides align to TRBD1. The CDR3 loop spans 17 amino acids. The trim removed 4 bases at V and 0 bases at J, leaving 10 bases unmatched. CDR1 is MNHEY and CDR2 is SMNVEV in the germline V gene (reference sequence). The CDR3 coding sequence is TGTGCCAGCAGTTCCCCGAGGCAGGGGGCCTTGAACACTGAAGCTTTCTTT. As protein: CASSSPRQGALNTEAFF.

Regarding this clonotype: One junction end does not reproduce the germline sequence, and a read error may be involved. The chain has TRBV5-1 and TRBJ2-2; 11 bases match TRBD1. CDR3 size: 17 residues. Looked up from germline, CDR1 is SGHRS and CDR2 is YFSETQ. CDR3 DNA: TGCGCCAGCGGCTTGGGATGGGACAGGGGGTCGACCGGGGAGCTGTTTTTT. This translates into CASGLGWDRGSTGELFF.

In its sample, this clonotype was seen a few times. The chain combines TRBV28 with TRBJ2-3; D is perhaps TRBD2 (5 bases). The CDR3 is 14 amino acids. Germline CDR1 MDHEN, CDR2 SYDVKM. Between the trimmed V and J ends, which lost 4 bases and 8 bases, there was a span of 16 bases. CDR3 nucleotides: TGTGCCAGCAGTTCGTCGGTCCCCCGGGGTACGCAGTATTTT. Translation: CASSSSVPRGTQYF.

The J gene is TRBJ2-7, the V gene TRBV30; possibly TRBD1 for D (6 bases). CDR1 is GTSNPN, CDR2 SVGIG, per germline (reference sequence). There are 15 residues in the CDR3. Trimming pared 0 bases from V and 2 bases from J, leaving 14 bases between. The CDR3 bases are TGTGCCTGGAGTGTACCAGACAGGTTAGCCTACGAGCAGTACTTC. Amino acid sequence: CAWSVPDRLAYEQYF.

The chain uses TRBV7-2 and TRBJ2-7; D is undetermined. There are 15 residues in the CDR3. Per germline, CDR1 SGHTA and CDR2 FQGNSA. The V end lost 5 bases, the J end lost 1 base, and 15 bases lay between the germline ends. CDR3 residues: CASSTDSRRSYEQYF. The CDR3 DNA sequence: TGTGCCAGCAGCACTGACTCAAGGAGATCCTACGAGCAGTACTTC.

In its sample, this clonotype was seen a few times. The chain links TRBV20-1 to TRBJ1-5, with 7 positions matching TRBD1. With 7 bases clipped from V and 6 bases from J, the junction kept 9 bases outside the gene matches. The CDR3 has 13 amino acids. Looked up from germline, CDR1 is DFQATT and CDR2 is SNEGSKA (reference sequence). CDR3: CSGREGAGQPQHF. The CDR3 region has the DNA TGCAGTGGACGTGAGGGGGCTGGTCAGCCCCAGCATTTT.

The sample holds many counts of this clonotype. The J gene is TRBJ1-1, the V gene TRBV6-5; D gene unclear. This CDR3 contains 16 residues. CDR1 is MNHEY, CDR2 SVGAGI, per germline. Trimming took 2 bases from V and 1 from J, leaving 14 bases between them. CDR3 loop: CASSYGIRRRNTEAFF. Written as DNA, the CDR3 is TGTGCCAGCAGTTACGGTATCCGGCGTAGGAACACTGAAGCTTTCTTT.

This clonotype was detected ten times or more. The chain joins TRBV7-3 to TRBJ2-1; maybe TRBD2 (6 bases). Trimming pared 2 bases from V and 0 bases from J, leaving 8 bases between. The CDR3 totals 15 residues. Germline V gene data show CDR1 as SGHTA and CDR2 as FQGTGA. The CDR3: CASSLVAASYNEQFF. The CDR3 DNA reads TGTGCCAGCAGCTTAGTAGCGGCCTCCTACAATGAGCAGTTCTTC.